Described below is a single T cell receptor beta chain sequence and its context. Its antigen is not identified. Germline and junction disagree at one end, which may indicate a read error. The template was RNA from unsorted bulk tissue. This non-tumor lung sample came from over 3 cm beyond the tumor edge. The sample originates from a study of tumor and adjacent non-tumor tissue in lung cancer. Study results and limitations: Patients with more diverse tumor TCRs had worse survival.

The library came from three nested PCR rounds adapted from ARM-PCR protocols. TCRdb re-analysed the multiplex PCR reads in MiXCR, keeping a single row per CDR3 protein. Of 80,000 to 100,000 distinct CDR3 sequences in the sample, about 80% are singletons; the top ten hold 30%. Source material: distant non-tumor lung tissue. This TCR derives from a man between 60 and 70 years old with small cell lung cancer.

The CDR3 bases are TGTGCCAGCAGCTTAAGTGCGGGAGTGGTCACCGGGGAGCTGGTTTTT. Amino acid sequence: CASSLSAGVVTGELVF. The chain employs TRBV11-3 and TRBJ2-2; 7 bases agree with TRBD2. The CDR3 extends over 16 amino acids. Germline V gene sequence: CDR1 SGHNT, CDR2 YENEEA.